This T cell receptor (beta chain) was captured by sequencing in a study of identical twins. Study findings and constraints: High-abundance cord blood beta clonotypes had fewer insertions; memory repertoires showed none.

This clonotype was detected only a few times. No antigen is known for it. Everyone who donated was a healthy Caucasian. Template switching added a universal primer binding site, and final cDNA carried unique molecular identifiers. A single record per CDR3 protein comes from TCRdb applying MiXCR to the 5' RACE reads. The sample shows hundreds of thousands of distinct CDR3 sequences, about 12% of them seen only once. Trimming took 3 bases from V and 3 from J; bases not matched to a gene: 5. CDR3 length: 15 residues. The V gene's germline CDR1 is MGHRA and CDR2 YSYEKL. These same data were also listed under a study on yellow fever vaccine responses in identical twins.

The material sequenced was PBMCs. The V and J genes are TRBV4-1 and TRBJ2-3, with TRBD1 matching 8 bases. This clonotype originated in a woman between 18 and 29 years old in good health. The CDR3 coding sequence is TGCGCCAGCAGCCAGACAGGGGTTGGGACAGATACGCAGTATTTT. Protein sequence: CASSQTGVGTDTQYF.